Below, 28 T cell receptor beta chains from the same sample are listed, as sequenced in a study of cytomegalovirus exposure and HLA in healthy donors. The PCR had 60 Vbeta and 13 Jbeta primers. Libraries were prepared by immunoSEQ multiplex PCR; TCRdb keeps only in-frame clonotypes and omits some of them. The table records roughly 240,000 clones, around 80% of them present only once. Sequencing input: PBMCs. These receptors all stem from a boy aged 5-17 years in good health and CMV-seronegative.

The CDR3 bases are TGTGCCAGCAGTTTATCGGGGCGGGGGCGGAAGAGCAATCAGCCCCAGCATTTT. Amino acids: CASSLSGRGRKSNQPQHF. This rearrangement joins TRBV27 to TRBJ1-5, with D perhaps matching TRBD1 (6 bases). The CDR3 spans 18 residues. The V gene's germline CDR1 is MNHEY and CDR2 SMNVEV (reference sequence). V was trimmed by 0 bases and J by 1 base, leaving 16 bases between them.

The genes are TRBV30 and TRBJ1-1; TRBD1 aligns across 7 bases. CDR3 length: 12 amino acids. The ends lost 4 bases at V and 6 bases at J; junction bases unmatched: 5. The V gene's germline CDR1 is GTSNPN and CDR2 SVGIG (reference sequence). CDR3 region: CAWKVGQPEAFF. DNA for the CDR3: TGTGCCTGGAAGGTGGGACAGCCTGAAGCTTTCTTT.

The chain joins TRBV19 to TRBJ1-5; D is perhaps TRBD1 (6 bases). The CDR3 runs to 18 residues. Germline V gene data show CDR1 as LNHDA and CDR2 as SQIVND (reference sequence). Trimming pared 0 bases from V and 0 bases from J, leaving 15 bases between. CDR3 DNA sequence: TGTGCCAGTAGTATAGAGGACAGTAGATTCTATAGCAATCAGCCCCAGCATTTT. Its protein product is CASSIEDSRFYSNQPQHF.

The chain employs TRBV11-3 and TRBJ2-7, with 7 bases fitting TRBD1. This CDR3 contains 13 residues. Germline-derived CDR1 and CDR2 are SGHNT and YENEEA. V shed 4 bases and J 7 bases; nucleotides not matched to a gene: 7. CDR3 in DNA: TGTGCCAGCAGCTGGGGACAGTTGGGTGAGCAGTACTTC. Its translation is CASSWGQLGEQYF.

The chain links TRBV29-1 to TRBJ1-2; 10 bases align to TRBD1. Germline-derived CDR1 and CDR2 are SQVTM and ANQGSEA. J gave up 4 bases and V 8 bases, and 10 bases lay outside the gene matches. This CDR3 is built from 14 residues. The CDR3 bases are TGCAGCCCCTCGGGACAGGGGAATTCCTATGGCTACACCTTC. Residues: CSPSGQGNSYGYTF.

A few counts support this clone. The chain's CDR3 is CASSIEDRAVREAFF. CDR3 DNA sequence: TGTGCCAGCAGCATCGAGGACAGGGCCGTCCGTGAAGCTTTCTTT. V and J are TRBV21-1 and TRBJ1-1; the table's D call, TRBD1, was not checked against the DNA. TRBV21-1 is recorded as a pseudogene. The CDR3 spans 15 residues.

The chain joins TRBV4-1 to TRBJ2-7, with a weak D call TRBD2 (6 bases). Trimming removed 0 bases from V and 5 bases from J, with 17 bases in between. CDR1 MGHRA and CDR2 YSYEKL come from the germline V gene. This CDR3 has 16 amino acids. CDR3 amino acids: CASSQDLGRGRNEQYF. CDR3 nucleotides: TGCGCCAGCAGCCAAGATCTCGGGCGGGGTCGTAACGAGCAGTACTTC.

In DNA form, the CDR3 reads TGTGCCAGCAGCTTAGCAAACAGGGTGAACACTGAAGCTTTCTTT. Encoded protein: CASSLANRVNTEAFF. This chain joins TRBV7-9 and TRBJ1-1, with D perhaps matching TRBD1 (6 bases). Trimming left V 0 bases short and J 0 bases short, with 8 bases between. Germline values: CDR1 SEHNR, CDR2 FQNEAQ (reference sequence). This CDR3 is built from 15 residues.

The chain joins TRBV30 to TRBJ2-7; TRBD2 is a possible D gene (6 bases). V lost 3 bases and J 2 bases, leaving 14 bases between the germline ends. The length of the CDR3 is 14 residues. CDR1 GTSNPN and CDR2 SVGIG come from the germline V gene (reference sequence). This CDR3 is CAWRRDGLAYEQYF. The CDR3 DNA reads as TGTGCCTGGAGGCGGGACGGGTTAGCCTACGAGCAGTACTTC.

This clone appeared a few times. The chain combines TRBV5-5 with TRBJ1-1; weak D call: TRBD1 (6 bases). V shed 5 bases and J shed 1 base, with 9 bases lying between them. Germline V gene sequence: CDR1 SGHKS, CDR2 YYEKEE (reference sequence). The CDR3 totals 13 residues. The CDR3 loop is CASSSTGNTEAFF. As DNA, the CDR3 is TGTGCCAGCAGTTCGACAGGGAACACTGAAGCTTTCTTT.

The V and J genes are TRBV30 and TRBJ2-1; maybe TRBD2 (6 bases). The germline V gene encodes CDR1 GTSNPN and CDR2 SVGIG (reference sequence). V shed 4 bases and J shed 0 bases, with 7 bases lying between them. The CDR3 loop spans 13 amino acids. As DNA, the CDR3 is TGTGCCTGGATGGGAGGCTCCTACAATGAGCAGTTCTTC. It codes for CAWMGGSYNEQFF.

The chain joins TRBV27 to TRBJ2-5; perhaps TRBD2 as D (5 bases). The CDR3 sequence is 12 residues long. Trimming took 6 bases from V and 9 from J, leaving 14 bases between them. CDR1 is MNHEY, CDR2 SMNVEV, per germline (reference sequence). CDR3 sequence (DNA): TGTGCCAGCAGCCCAGTCGGAGGAGCCCAGTACTTC. Its translation is CASSPVGGAQYF.

V is TRBV7-9 and J is TRBJ2-7, with no clear D. Germline CDR1 and CDR2: SEHNR and FQNEAQ (reference sequence). V was trimmed by 3 bases and J by 2 bases, leaving 14 bases between them. The CDR3 spans 15 residues. DNA of the CDR3: TGTGCCAGCAGCTTGGTATCGCTCGGTGCCTACGAGCAGTACTTC. This translates into CASSLVSLGAYEQYF.

The rearrangement joins TRBV6-1 to TRBJ2-3, with D perhaps matching TRBD1 (5 bases). This CDR3 spans 15 amino acids. The germline V gene has CDR1 MNHNS and CDR2 SASEGT. V was pared by 4 bases and J by 7 bases, with 18 bases between. The chain's CDR3 is CASSVVRVGEYTQYF. The CDR3 bases are TGTGCCAGCAGTGTAGTGCGCGTAGGGGAATATACGCAGTATTTT.

This clone was counted a single time. This chain uses TRBV27 with TRBJ1-2; TRBD1 matches 7 bases. This CDR3 is built from 15 residues. Germline V gene data show CDR1 as MNHEY and CDR2 as SMNVEV (reference sequence). V was clipped by 8 bases and J by 6 bases; unmatched bases: 15. CDR3 amino acids: CASRTYKGTVNGYTF. Written as DNA, the CDR3 is TGTGCCAGCCGCACCTACAAAGGGACAGTAAATGGCTACACCTTC.

Judged by abundance, this clone is medium-sized. V gene TRBV29-1 combines with J gene TRBJ1-5; 8 bases are a match to TRBD1. This CDR3 is built from 15 residues. The V and J ends lost 4 bases and 5 bases, in that order; junction bases with no gene match: 10. The germline CDR1 and CDR2 sequences are SQVTM and ANQGSEA. CDR3 coding DNA: TGCAGCGTTGCCCTCGGGACAGGAAGGGATCAGCCCCAGCATTTT. Amino acid sequence: CSVALGTGRDQPQHF.

V and J are TRBV7-6 and TRBJ1-1; D not resolved. The CDR3 is made up of 13 amino acids. The V gene lost 0 bases and the J gene lost 1 base, with 3 bases spanning the gap. Germline CDR1 reads SGHVS; CDR2 reads FNYEAQ. The CDR3 region is CASSLAWNTEAFF. The DNA for the CDR3 is TGTGCCAGCAGCTTAGCCTGGAACACTGAAGCTTTCTTT.

The rearrangement uses TRBV5-4 and TRBJ2-1, with 13 bases aligning to TRBD2. Germline V CDR1 and CDR2: SGHNT, YYREEE (reference sequence). V shed 4 bases and J 2 bases; nucleotides not matched to a gene: 6. CDR3 size: 17 residues. CDR3 region: CASSPGLAGEAYNEQFF. The CDR3 bases are TGTGCCAGCAGCCCCGGACTAGCGGGGGAAGCCTACAATGAGCAGTTCTTC.

CDR3 in amino acids: CAWSVSGVVEKLFF. The CDR3 nucleotides are TGTGCCTGGAGTGTGTCAGGGGTGGTTGAAAAACTGTTTTTT. This sequence joins TRBV30 and TRBJ1-4; TRBD1 might be the D (6 bases). The CDR3 runs 14 residues. V was cut by 0 bases and J by 7 bases, with 12 bases left in between. Germline loops: CDR1 GTSNPN, CDR2 SVGIG (reference sequence).

This clone was counted only a few times. CDR3: CASSYRLRCYEQYF. The CDR3 DNA reads as TGTGCCAGCAGTTACCGACTGCGGTGCTACGAGCAGTACTTC. The chain has TRBV6-7 and TRBJ2-7; D gene ambiguous. TRBV6-7 is flagged as an ORF with uncertain function. The V gene lost 2 bases and the J gene lost 3 bases, with 11 bases spanning the gap. The CDR3 sequence is 14 residues long.

The chain couples TRBV5-4 to TRBJ2-6; weak D call: TRBD2 (6 bases). This CDR3 region has 15 residues. Trimming removed 6 bases from V and 0 bases from J, with 10 bases in between. Looked up from germline, CDR1 is SGHNT and CDR2 is YYREEE (reference sequence). In DNA, the CDR3 is TGTGCCAGCACGCTGGGGGGCTCTGGGGCCAACGTCCTGACTTTC. Translated: CASTLGGSGANVLTF.

The V gene is TRBV7-8, the J gene TRBJ2-3, with a possible D match to TRBD1 (6 bases). Trimming removed 7 bases at V and 1 base at J, with 12 bases between. The CDR3 runs to 14 residues. CDR1 and CDR2 from the germline V gene are SGHVS and FQNEAQ. The CDR3 protein is CASTPTGRTDTQYF. In nucleotides, the CDR3 is TGTGCCAGCACACCGACAGGTCGCACAGATACGCAGTATTTT. The complete variable domain, with remaining parts taken from reference TRBV7-8 and TRBJ2-3, reads GAGVSQSPRYKVAKRGQDVALRCDPISGHVSLFWYQQALGQGPEFLTYFQNEAQLDKSGLPSDRFFAERPEGSVSTLKIQRTQQEDSAVYLCASTPTGRTDTQYFGPGTRLTVL.

This clone came up a few times. The rearrangement joins TRBV2 to TRBJ2-2; 7 nucleotides align to TRBD1. The junction had 2 bases not matched to a gene; V was cut back by 7 bases and J by 0 bases. Germline CDR1 reads SNHLY; CDR2 reads FYNNEI. CDR3 length: 14 residues. The chain's CDR3 is CASTGGTNTGELFF. Here the CDR3 DNA reads TGTGCCAGCACAGGGGGAACGAACACCGGGGAGCTGTTTTTT.

The rearrangement joins TRBV19 to TRBJ2-1; 10 nucleotides line up with TRBD2. The V gene's germline CDR1 is LNHDA and CDR2 SQIVND (reference sequence). The CDR3 covers 16 residues. Germline trimming cut 5 bases from V and 5 bases from J; bases unmatched to any gene: 9. Here the CDR3 reads CASSLRPSGSNNEQFF. As DNA, the CDR3 is TGTGCCAGTAGTCTAAGACCTAGCGGGAGCAACAATGAGCAGTTCTTC.

This clone was detected a few times. The rearrangement joins TRBV11-3 to TRBJ1-3, with D maybe TRBD1 (6 bases). CDR3 length equals 14 residues. Germline assignment: CDR1 SGHNT and CDR2 YENEEA. Deletions cut 4 bases from V and 8 bases from J, with 15 bases between. CDR3 bases: TGTGCCAGCAGCTACAGGGCAAAGGGACACACCATATATTTT. It translates to CASSYRAKGHTIYF.

This chain connects TRBV6-1 to TRBJ2-7; possibly TRBD2 for D (6 bases). CDR1 is MNHNS and CDR2 is SASEGT in the germline V gene. V was cut by 2 bases and J by 7 bases, with 21 bases left in between. This CDR3 region has 16 residues. CDR3 protein: CASSEFREGGRREQYF. CDR3 sequence (DNA): TGTGCCAGCAGTGAATTCCGTGAGGGAGGCCGTCGGGAGCAGTACTTC.

This chain joins TRBV5-6 and TRBJ2-7; possible D gene TRBD1, 5 bases. The CDR3 contains 13 residues. V was pared by 0 bases and J by 3 bases, with 7 bases between. The V gene's germline CDR1 is SGHDT and CDR2 YYEEEE. CDR3 region: CASSLVGLYEQYF. The CDR3 nucleotides read TGTGCCAGCAGCTTGGTGGGGCTCTACGAGCAGTACTTC. Full variable domain (outside the CDR3, taken from reference TRBV5-6 and TRBJ2-7): DAGVTQSPTHLIKTRGQQVTLRCSPKSGHDTVSWYQQALGQGPQFIFQYYEEEERQRGNFPDRFSGHQFPNYSSELNVNALLLGDSALYLCASSLVGLYEQYFGPGTRLTVT.

The chain links TRBV10-2 to TRBJ2-2, with 13 positions matching TRBD2. Unmatched junction bases numbered 12, after V lost 7 bases and J lost 7 bases. The CDR3 runs to 17 residues. Germline values: CDR1 WSHSY, CDR2 SAAADI. The CDR3 sequence is CASTDPGLAGTFGELFF. Written as DNA, the CDR3 is TGCGCCAGCACCGATCCGGGACTAGCGGGAACTTTCGGGGAGCTGTTTTTT.